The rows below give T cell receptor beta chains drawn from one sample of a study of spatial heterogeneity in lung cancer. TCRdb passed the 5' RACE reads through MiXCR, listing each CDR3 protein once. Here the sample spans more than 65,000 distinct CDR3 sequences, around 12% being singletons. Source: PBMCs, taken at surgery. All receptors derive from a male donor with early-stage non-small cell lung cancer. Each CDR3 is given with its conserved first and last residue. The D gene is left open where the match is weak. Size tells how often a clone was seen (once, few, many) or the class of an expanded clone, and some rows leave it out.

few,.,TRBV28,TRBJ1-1,CASSLGQGALGAFF,TGTGCCAGCAGTTTAGGGCAGGGCGCCTTAGGAGCTTTCTTT
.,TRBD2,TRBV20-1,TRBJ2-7,CSARPSGRYEQYF,TGCAGTGCTAGGCCCAGCGGGAGGTACGAGCAGTACTTC
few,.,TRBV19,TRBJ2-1,CASSIRGLNNEQFF,TGTGCCAGTAGTATAAGGGGACTCAACAATGAGCAGTTCTTC
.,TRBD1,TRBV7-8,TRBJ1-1,CASSLGDRVEGDTEAFF,TGTGCCAGCAGCTTGGGAGACAGGGTAGAGGGGGACACTGAAGCTTTCTTT
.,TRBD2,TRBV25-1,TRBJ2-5,CASSERGGEETQYF,TGTGCCAGCAGTGAACGGGGGGGGGAAGAGACCCAGTACTTC
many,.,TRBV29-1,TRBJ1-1,CSVEGRTEAFF,TGCAGCGTTGAGGGGAGGACTGAAGCTTTCTTT
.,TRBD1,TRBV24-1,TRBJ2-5,CATSDLTLETGGRETQYF,TGTGCCACCAGTGACCTCACGCTCGAAACAGGGGGCAGGGAGACCCAGTACTTC
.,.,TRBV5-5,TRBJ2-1,CASSPGLSSSYNEQFF,TGTGCCAGCAGCCCTGGACTCTCCAGCTCCTACAATGAGCAGTTCTTC
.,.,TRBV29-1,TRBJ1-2,CSVEVNYGYTF,TGCAGCGTTGAAGTGAACTATGGCTACACCTTC
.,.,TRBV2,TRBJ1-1,CASSGLGSTEAFF,TGTGCCAGCAGTGGACTTGGGAGCACTGAAGCTTTCTTT
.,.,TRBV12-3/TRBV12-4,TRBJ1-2,CASSLLIDYGYTF,TGTGCCAGCAGTTTACTAATAGACTATGGCTACACCTTC
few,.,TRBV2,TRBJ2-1,CASRVVNYNEQFF,TGTGCCAGCAGGGTGGTGAACTACAATGAGCAGTTCTTC
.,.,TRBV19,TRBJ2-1,CASSSAEGGQFF,TGTGCCAGTAGTTCAGCGGAGGGGGGGCAGTTCTTC
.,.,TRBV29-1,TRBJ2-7,CSVVLGGYEQYF,TGCAGCGTTGTCTTAGGGGGCTACGAGCAGTACTTC
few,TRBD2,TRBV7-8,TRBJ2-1,CASSRTSGGADEQFF,TGTGCCAGCAGCAGGACTAGCGGGGGGGCGGATGAGCAGTTCTTC
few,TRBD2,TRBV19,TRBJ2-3,CASRNSGRGRTDTQYF,TGTGCCAGTAGGAATAGCGGGAGGGGTCGTACAGATACGCAGTATTTT
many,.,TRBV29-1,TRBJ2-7,CSVGKTDSYEQYF,TGCAGCGTTGGAAAGACAGACTCCTACGAGCAGTACTTC
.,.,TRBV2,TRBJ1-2,CASSESHGYTF,TGTGCCAGCAGTGAATCCCATGGCTACACCTTC
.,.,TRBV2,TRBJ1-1,CASFRDTEAFF,TGTGCCAGTTTCCGGGACACTGAAGCTTTCTTT
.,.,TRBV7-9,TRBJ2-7,CASSPGDWGSYEQYF,TGTGCCAGCAGCCCTGGGGACTGGGGCTCCTACGAGCAGTACTTC
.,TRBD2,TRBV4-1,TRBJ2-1,CASSQGSGTSDSYNEQFF,TGCGCCAGCAGCCAAGGGTCCGGGACTAGCGACAGTTACAATGAGCAGTTCTTC
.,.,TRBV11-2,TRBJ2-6,CASSLGRGANVLTF,TGTGCCAGCAGCTTAGGGAGGGGGGCCAACGTCCTGACTTTC
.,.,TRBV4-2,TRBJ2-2,CASSQVDAETGERFF,TGTGCCAGCAGCCAAGTTGATGCCGAAACCGGGGAGCGGTTTTTT
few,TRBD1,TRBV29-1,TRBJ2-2,CSVELRQGNTGELFF,TGCAGCGTTGAACTCCGACAGGGGAACACCGGGGAGCTGTTTTTT
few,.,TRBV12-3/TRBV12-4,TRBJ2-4,CASSFWAVKNIQYF,TGTGCCAGCAGTTTTTGGGCAGTTAAAAACATTCAGTACTTC
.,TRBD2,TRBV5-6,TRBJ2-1,CASSGGLAGVLSTFPEQFF,TGTGCCAGCAGCGGGGGACTAGCGGGAGTTTTAAGCACGTTCCCTGAGCAGTTCTTC
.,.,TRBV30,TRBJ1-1,CAWRGGLGTEAFF,TGTGCCTGGAGGGGCGGGTTGGGCACTGAAGCTTTCTTT
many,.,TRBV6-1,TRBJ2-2,CASRGQLNTGELFF,TGTGCCAGCCGAGGACAGCTGAACACCGGGGAGCTGTTTTTT
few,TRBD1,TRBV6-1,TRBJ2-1,CASREQGVYEQFF,TGTGCCAGCAGAGAACAGGGGGTCTATGAGCAGTTCTTC
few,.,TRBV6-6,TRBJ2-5,CASSRQETQYF,TGTGCCAGCAGCCGCCAAGAGACCCAGTACTTC
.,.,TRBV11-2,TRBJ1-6,CASSFERGSPLHF,TGTGCCAGCAGCTTTGAAAGGGGATCACCCCTCCACTTT
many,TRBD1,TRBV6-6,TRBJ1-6,CASSSPGQGANSPLHF,TGTGCCAGCAGTTCCCCCGGACAGGGGGCTAATTCACCCCTCCACTTT
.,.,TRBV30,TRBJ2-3,CAWEERDTQYF,TGTGCCTGGGAGGAGCGGGATACGCAGTATTTT
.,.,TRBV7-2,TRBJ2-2,CASSLDGAIGELFF,TGTGCCAGCAGCTTAGACGGAGCCATCGGGGAGCTGTTTTTT
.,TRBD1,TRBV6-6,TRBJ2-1,CASSHGTGDVNEQFF,TGTGCCAGCAGTCACGGGACAGGGGATGTCAATGAGCAGTTCTTC
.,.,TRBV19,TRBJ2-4,CASSSHRVLAKNIQYF,TGTGCCAGTAGTTCGCACAGGGTCCTAGCCAAAAACATTCAGTACTTC
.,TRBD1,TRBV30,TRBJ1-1,CAWRGQPNTEAFF,TGTGCCTGGAGGGGACAGCCCAACACTGAAGCTTTCTTT
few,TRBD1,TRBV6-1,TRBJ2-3,CASSGTGDPSTDTQYF,TGTGCCAGCAGTGGAACAGGGGACCCCTCCACAGATACGCAGTATTTT
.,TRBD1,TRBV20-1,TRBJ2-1,CSAIAGTGSNEQFF,TGCAGTGCTATTGCCGGGACAGGGTCCAATGAGCAGTTCTTC
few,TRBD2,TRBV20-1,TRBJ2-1,CSARDARTSGNEQFF,TGCAGTGCTAGAGATGCTCGGACTAGCGGGAATGAGCAGTTCTTC
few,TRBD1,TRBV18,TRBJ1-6,CASSPQGDYNSPLHF,TGTGCCAGCTCACCTCAGGGGGATTATAATTCACCCCTCCACTTT
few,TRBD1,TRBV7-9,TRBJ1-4,CASSQLGQGGEKLFF,TGTGCCAGCAGCCAGCTGGGACAGGGAGGCGAAAAACTGTTTTTT
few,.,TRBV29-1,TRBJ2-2,CSVAVTTGGELFF,TGCAGCGTTGCTGTGACCACGGGCGGGGAGCTGTTTTTT
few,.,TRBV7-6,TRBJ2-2,CASSFSGVPGELFF,TGTGCCAGCAGCTTTTCAGGGGTGCCCGGGGAGCTGTTTTTT
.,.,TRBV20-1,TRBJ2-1,CSARSAIHTWDEQFF,TGCAGTGCTAGGTCAGCTATACACACCTGGGACGAGCAGTTCTTC
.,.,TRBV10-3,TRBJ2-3,CAIRGAAGTDTQYF,TGTGCCATCAGGGGAGCGGCTGGCACAGATACGCAGTATTTT
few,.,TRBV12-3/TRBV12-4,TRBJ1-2,CASSRDLRGGYTF,TGTGCCAGCAGTCGCGACCTCAGGGGTGGCTACACCTTC
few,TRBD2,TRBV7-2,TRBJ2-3,CASSQTSGGSTDTQYF,TGTGCCAGCAGCCAAACTAGCGGGGGAAGCACAGATACGCAGTATTTT
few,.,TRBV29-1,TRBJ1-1,CSVALTEAFF,TGCAGCGTTGCTCTCACTGAAGCTTTCTTT
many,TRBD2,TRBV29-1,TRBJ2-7,CSVGRALREQYF,TGCAGCGTGGGGAGGGCCTTAAGGGAGCAGTACTTC
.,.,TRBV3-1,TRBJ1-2,CASSQDRGTHGGYTF,TGTGCCAGCAGCCAAGATCGGGGGACCCATGGTGGCTACACCTTC
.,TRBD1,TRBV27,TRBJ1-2,CASSPFRGSVDGYTF,TGTGCCAGCAGCCCTTTCAGGGGGAGCGTGGATGGCTACACCTTC
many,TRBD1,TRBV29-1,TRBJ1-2,CSVDPGQGRYGYTF,TGCAGCGTCGACCCGGGACAGGGCCGCTATGGCTACACCTTC
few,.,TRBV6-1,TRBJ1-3,CASRSQGSGNTIYF,TGTGCCAGCAGGTCACAGGGCTCTGGAAACACCATATATTTT